The rows below give T cell receptor beta chains drawn from one sample of a study of T cells in localized non-small cell lung cancer. Clones were read by immunoSEQ multiplex PCR, and TCRdb kept only the in-frame ones, dropping some. The table includes nearly 25,000 clones, more than 85% detected once. Source: peripheral blood, taken before any cancer treatment. These receptors all come from a man between 40 and 70 years old with stage III squamous cell lung carcinoma. Both conserved end residues are trimmed from each CDR3. The order of the fields is CDR3 protein, J gene, V gene, clone size. Size is stated for part of the rows, as once, few or many counts, or as a class when the clone is expanded.

ASSPPRLDTGYT TRBJ1-2 TRBV18 once
ASRPGGLNSPLH TRBJ1-6 TRBV27 once
ASSLTPGTGELF TRBJ2-2 TRBV6-4 NA
ASTHRGLAGNTGELF TRBJ2-2 TRBV19 NA
ASSPPGLRNGQF TRBJ2-1 TRBV11-2 NA
ASSVGLESSYNEQF TRBJ2-1 TRBV9 NA
ASSLRQGEDEQF TRBJ2-1 TRBV5-4 NA
ASSEAEGYSNQPQH TRBJ1-5 TRBV6-1 NA
ASSQGVLYNEQF TRBJ2-1 TRBV4-3 NA
ASSPYPDRSSYEQY TRBJ2-7 TRBV7-3 NA
ASRDGSYEQY TRBJ2-7 TRBV4-1 NA
ASSIGKGTVSSGANVLT TRBJ2-6 TRBV19 NA
ASSFGNSYNEQF TRBJ2-1 TRBV6-5 NA
ASSPRPGAENIQY TRBJ2-4 TRBV18 NA
ASSSQGPPYEQY TRBJ2-7 TRBV5-1 NA
SVRGRNTEAF TRBJ1-1 TRBV29-1 NA